This T cell receptor (beta chain) was found in a study of cytomegalovirus exposure and HLA in healthy donors. Turning to the study itself: When 300 to 400 donors were genotyped, about 86% of them were found to fall in the Caucasian-associated ancestry cluster.

Per germline, CDR1 MNHEY and CDR2 SVGAGI. The V end was cut by 0 bases, the J end by 12 bases, with 6 bases between. CDR3 length: 11 amino acids. It was with 60 Vbeta and 13 Jbeta primers that the PCR ran. Sequencing used immunoSEQ multiplex PCR; TCRdb keeps in-frame clones, though not all of them. The table records about 110,000 clones, roughly 70% of them present only once. The chain recombines TRBV6-5 with TRBJ2-1, with D perhaps TRBD2 (5 bases). This TCR was sampled from a man aged 35 to 55 in good health and CMV-seronegative. Input material: PBMCs. CDR3 nucleotide sequence: TGTGCCAGCAGTTACTCAGGAGGGCAGTTCTTC. This gives the protein CASSYSGGQFF.